This TCR beta chain is from a study of T-cell memory formation after mild COVID-19. The wider study: There were largely donor-specific TCR clusters. Study results and limitations: Contracting clones localized mainly to CM and EM when CD4+ and mainly to EMRA when CD8+. Among clones contracting day 15 to 85, CD4/CD8 was balanced, whereas later expanders leaned CD4+.

Germline lookup yields CDR1 SGHAT and CDR2 FQNNGV. V was shortened by 3 bases and J by 6 bases, with 14 bases between the two germline ends. There are 15 residues in the CDR3. 5'RACE, which relied on constant-segment primers, yielded TCR alpha and TCR beta cDNA libraries carrying sample barcodes and UMIs. MiXCR, run by TCRdb on the 5' RACE reads, gives a single entry per CDR3 protein. The data show some 120,000 distinct CDR3 sequences, approximately 15% seen once. This clonotype appeared a few times. Its antigen remains unidentified. The sequenced material came from PBMCs or a T cell subset sorted from them (not recorded which). The chain uses TRBV11-2 and TRBJ1-4; D might be TRBD1 (6 bases). This receptor was taken from a man aged 18-30 years who had mild COVID-19 (a few samples of this study predate the infection). Cell type and time point are not known. The CDR3 loop is CASSFNNRVDEKLFF. CDR3 bases: TGTGCCAGCAGCTTTAATAACAGGGTGGATGAAAAACTGTTTTTT.